The subject of this entry is one T cell receptor beta chain. Profiled with immunoSEQ multiplex PCR; TCRdb holds only in-frame clones, not every one. The sample lists 40,000 to 65,000 clones, about 88% occurring once. Germline loops: CDR1 SGHNT, CDR2 YYREEE (reference sequence). V gave up 0 bases and J gave up 2 bases, with 13 bases separating them. This CDR3 has 16 amino acids. This sample was taken from a study of T cell clones after liver transplantation. Study at large: Post-transplant blood was tracked for graft-donor-reactive T cell clones identified in a pre-transplant mixed lymphocyte reaction. Subjects received no induction therapy and standard immunosuppression until randomization at 12-24 months post-transplant.

The J gene is TRBJ2-3, the V gene TRBV5-4, with D tentatively TRBD1 (5 bases). This material consisted of CD4+ T cells from blood, taken before liver transplant. This TCR was recovered from a human donor who received a liver transplant. As DNA, the CDR3 is TGTGCCAGCAGCTTGGCAAGCAGGGCCCTCACAGATACGCAGTATTTT. Amino acids: CASSLASRALTDTQYF.